Listed below are T cell receptor beta chains from one sample, sequenced in a study of blood T cell repertoires in COVID-19. Produced via immunoSEQ multiplex PCR; TCRdb's table is partial and in-frame only. The sample has roughly 330,000 clones, 86% seen once; the top ten hold around 1.5%. Sequenced material: peripheral blood. The receptors derive from a woman aged 45-60 years with acute or convalescent COVID-19. Both conserved end residues are part of each CDR3. D genes are given only for firm matches. The size entry is marked missing in some rows and otherwise reads once, few, many or a size class.

j_call,d_call,clone_size,v_call,cdr3_nt,cdr3_aa
TRBJ1-2,TRBD1,once,TRBV4-1,TGCGCCAGCAGCCTAGAACCGGGACAGTACTATGGCTACACCTTC,CASSLEPGQYYGYTF
TRBJ2-3,TRBD2,NA,TRBV27,TGTGCCAGCAGTCCGGGACTAGCGGGAACAAGCACAGATACGCAGTATTTT,CASSPGLAGTSTDTQYF
TRBJ2-5,NA,NA,TRBV5-4,TGTGCCAGCAGCTCCGGCAGGGCCAGCGAGAAAGAGACCCAGTACTTC,CASSSGRASEKETQYF
TRBJ2-3,NA,NA,TRBV6-5,TGTGCCAGCAGTTACAACGTAGCGGCCACAGATACGCAGTATTTT,CASSYNVAATDTQYF
TRBJ2-1,TRBD2,NA,TRBV7-2,TGTGCCAGCAGCTTGGCCCTAGCGGGAGGGACCTACAATGAGCAGTTCTTC,CASSLALAGGTYNEQFF
TRBJ2-3,NA,NA,TRBV28,TGTGCCAGCAGTTTAAACCCAAGGAGGCTTCTCGAAGATACGCAGTATTTT,CASSLNPRRLLEDTQYF
TRBJ1-6,NA,NA,TRBV30,TGTGCTTGCCAGTTCCAGGGGAAAGTCAATAATTCACCCCTCCACTTT,CACQFQGKVNNSPLHF
TRBJ2-1,TRBD2,NA,TRBV7-3,TGTGCCAGCAGCTTGGCTAGCGGGAACAATGAGCAGTTCTTC,CASSLASGNNEQFF
TRBJ2-1,TRBD2,NA,TRBV9,TGTGCCAGCAGCGCCAGGACTAGCCTAAGGGAGCAGTTCTTC,CASSARTSLREQFF
TRBJ1-2,TRBD1,few,TRBV9,TGTGCCAGCAGCGGCCGGGACAGCCCTAACTATGGCTACACCTTC,CASSGRDSPNYGYTF
TRBJ2-3,NA,NA,TRBV14,TGTGCCAGCAGCCAACGACTAGGGACGTACAGCACAGATACGCAGTATTTT,CASSQRLGTYSTDTQYF
TRBJ1-4,TRBD1,NA,TRBV18,TGTGCCAGCTCACCTCCCGGGACAGGTCAGGAAAAACTGTTTTTT,CASSPPGTGQEKLFF
TRBJ2-1,NA,NA,TRBV3-1/TRBV3-2,TGTGCCAGCAGCCAAGTCTCAGGGGTTGCGAATGAGCAGTTCTTC,CASSQVSGVANEQFF
TRBJ2-7,TRBD2,once,TRBV5-4,TGTGCCAGCAGCCCACTAGCGGGCCACTCCTACGAGCAGTACTTC,CASSPLAGHSYEQYF
TRBJ1-6,NA,NA,TRBV28,TGTGCCAGCAGTTCCCGACAGGCACGGAATTCACCCCTCCACTTT,CASSSRQARNSPLHF
TRBJ1-3,NA,NA,TRBV9,TGTGCCAGCAGCCCCCGCCTTAGTCTCCACCTAGGAAACACCATATATTTT,CASSPRLSLHLGNTIYF
TRBJ2-2,TRBD1,once,TRBV18,TGTGCCAGCTCGGAGGGACAGGGGAACACCGGGGAGCTGTTTTTT,CASSEGQGNTGELFF
TRBJ2-7,NA,once,TRBV3-1/TRBV3-2,TGTGCCAGCAGCCAAATTCTGACCAGGGTCCTCTACGAGCAGTACTTC,CASSQILTRVLYEQYF
TRBJ1-5,NA,NA,TRBV30,TGTGCCTGGAGCCAGGAGGCGATTCAGCCCCAGCATTTT,CAWSQEAIQPQHF
TRBJ1-2,TRBD1,NA,TRBV29-1,TGCAGCGTTGAACCGGGACAGAGAAACTATGGCTACACCTTC,CSVEPGQRNYGYTF
TRBJ2-1,TRBD2,NA,TRBV9,TGTGCCAGCAGCGTAGGCGGGAGTAATGGTGAGCAGTTCTTC,CASSVGGSNGEQFF
TRBJ2-7,NA,NA,TRBV27,TGTGCCAGCGGGAGGTACGAGCAGTACTTC,CASGRYEQYF
TRBJ2-2,NA,NA,TRBV18,TGTGCCAGCTCACCAGAGGACACGAACACCGGGGAGCTGTTTTTT,CASSPEDTNTGELFF
TRBJ2-7,TRBD1,NA,TRBV3-1/TRBV3-2,TGTGCCAGCAGCCAGTCAAGACAGGGGGCAGATTACGAGCAGTACTTC,CASSQSRQGADYEQYF
TRBJ1-4,NA,NA,TRBV28,TGTGCCAGCAGTCTCATAGGGAGTGTTAATGAAAAACTGTTTTTT,CASSLIGSVNEKLFF
TRBJ1-4,NA,NA,TRBV18,TGTGCCAGCTCACCCACAGGGCTTGGGGAAAAACTGTTTTTT,CASSPTGLGEKLFF
TRBJ2-3,NA,NA,TRBV28,TGTGCCAGCACAGGGGGCACAGATACGCAGTATTTT,CASTGGTDTQYF
TRBJ1-5,NA,NA,TRBV28,TGTGCCAGCAGTTTACCAACGAGGGCATATAGCAATCAGCCCCAGCATTTT,CASSLPTRAYSNQPQHF
TRBJ2-1,TRBD1,NA,TRBV7-2,TGTGCCAGCAGCCTGGACAGGGGGAGCACCTACAATGAGCAGTTCTTC,CASSLDRGSTYNEQFF
TRBJ2-2,NA,NA,TRBV28,TGTGCCAGCAGCGAGGTGGGACTGGGTACCGGGGAGCTGTTTTTT,CASSEVGLGTGELFF
TRBJ1-2,NA,NA,TRBV6-5,TGTGCCAGCAGTTACTCGAGTTCAGGATCCTATGGCTACACCTTC,CASSYSSSGSYGYTF
TRBJ2-5,TRBD2,NA,TRBV14,TGTGCCAGCAGCCAAGAGGGACTAGCGGAGCTAGAGACCCAGTACTTC,CASSQEGLAELETQYF
TRBJ1-2,TRBD1,NA,TRBV6-5,TGTGCCAGCCAGGCTCAGGGGGCTTGGGCCTATGGCTACACCTTC,CASQAQGAWAYGYTF
TRBJ2-2,TRBD1,NA,TRBV10-3,TGTGCCATCACCCCGGGACAGGGAGGCACCGGGGAGCTGTTTTTT,CAITPGQGGTGELFF
TRBJ1-4,TRBD1,NA,TRBV5-4,TGTGCCAGCAGCCGGGGACAGGCTAATGAAAAACTGTTTTTT,CASSRGQANEKLFF
TRBJ2-1,TRBD2,once,TRBV7-9,TGTGCCAGCAGCTTAGGGACTAGCGGGAACAATGAGCAGTTCTTC,CASSLGTSGNNEQFF
TRBJ1-1,NA,few,TRBV2,TGTGCCAGCAACAGGGTGAACACTGAAGCTTTCTTT,CASNRVNTEAFF
TRBJ1-1,NA,NA,TRBV3-1/TRBV3-2,TGTGCCAGCACAGGGATAGGCACTGAAGCTTTCTTT,CASTGIGTEAFF
TRBJ1-6,NA,NA,TRBV27,TGTGCCAGCAGTTTTGGGGGGGATAATTCACCCCTCCACTTT,CASSFGGDNSPLHF
TRBJ2-1,NA,NA,TRBV20-1,TGCAGTGCTAGTCAGGTTTTTAGTGAGCAGTTCTTC,CSASQVFSEQFF
TRBJ2-7,NA,NA,TRBV27,TGTGCCAGCAGTTACAGGGAATCCTACGAGCAGTACTTC,CASSYRESYEQYF
TRBJ2-5,TRBD2,few,TRBV5-1,TGCGCCAGCAGCGTACTAGCGGCGGGGGAGACCCAGTACTTC,CASSVLAAGETQYF
TRBJ2-1,TRBD1,few,TRBV11-2,TGTGCCAGCAGCTGGGGACAGGGGAGCTCCTACAATGAGCAGTTCTTC,CASSWGQGSSYNEQFF
TRBJ2-2,NA,NA,TRBV7-9,TGTGCCAGCAGCTCGGTTGTGACCGGGGAGCTGTTTTTT,CASSSVVTGELFF
TRBJ1-5,TRBD1,NA,TRBV5-8,TGTGCCAGCAGCCGACAGGGGCTCGATCAGCCCCAGCATTTT,CASSRQGLDQPQHF
TRBJ1-4,NA,NA,TRBV30,TGTGCCTGGACAGGGGTCAACTATGAAAAACTGTTTTTT,CAWTGVNYEKLFF